This paragraph reports one T cell receptor beta chain. This CDR3 region has 13 residues. V was shortened by 3 bases and J by 8 bases, with 13 bases between the two germline ends. As originally analysed: Estimation of nucleated cell counts relied on the amplification of reference gene primers. Libraries were prepared by immunoSEQ multiplex PCR; TCRdb keeps only in-frame clonotypes and omits some of them. Clone size and the V and J calls come from that table; the DNA yielded D and trimming. The sample holds about 240,000 clones, around 84% seen once. This record belongs to a study of blood T cell repertoires in COVID-19. Background on the study: COVID-19 samples, acute and convalescent, were from the United States, Italy and Spain. PBMCs, B-cell-depleted T cells, or T cells provided the cDNA or gDNA that made up the material.

The clonotype originates from a woman in her 70s with active or convalescent COVID-19. The V and J genes are TRBV12-3 or TRBV12-4 and TRBJ1-1; weak D call: TRBD1 (5 bases). Source material: peripheral blood. The CDR3 DNA reads TGTGCCAGCAGTTTTACTTCGCGGGGGGAAGCTTTCTTT. It is translated as CASSFTSRGEAFF.